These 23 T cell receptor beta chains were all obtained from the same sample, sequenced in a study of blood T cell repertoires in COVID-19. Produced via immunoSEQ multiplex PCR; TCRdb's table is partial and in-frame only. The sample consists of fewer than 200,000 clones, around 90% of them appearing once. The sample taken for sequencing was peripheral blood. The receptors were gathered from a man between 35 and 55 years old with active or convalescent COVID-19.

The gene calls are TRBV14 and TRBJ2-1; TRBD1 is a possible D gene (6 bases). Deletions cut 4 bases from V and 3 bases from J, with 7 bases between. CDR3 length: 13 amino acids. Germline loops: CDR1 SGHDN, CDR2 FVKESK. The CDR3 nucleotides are TGTGCCAGCAGCCGGGACAACTACAATGAGCAGTTCTTC. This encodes CASSRDNYNEQFF.

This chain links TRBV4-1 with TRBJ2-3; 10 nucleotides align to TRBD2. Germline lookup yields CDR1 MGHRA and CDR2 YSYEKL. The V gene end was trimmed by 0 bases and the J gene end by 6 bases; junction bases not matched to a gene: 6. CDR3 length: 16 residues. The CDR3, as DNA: TGCGCCAGCAGCCAAGATCTCTTAGCGGGGGGCGATACGCAGTATTTT. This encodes CASSQDLLAGGDTQYF.

CDR3 protein: CASSGGQIYNEQFF. The CDR3, as DNA: TGTGCCAGCAGCGGAGGACAGATCTACAATGAGCAGTTCTTC. V usage is TRBV5-8 and J usage is TRBJ2-1, with D maybe TRBD1 (6 bases). V was trimmed by 4 bases and J by 3 bases, leaving 11 bases between them. CDR3 size: 14 residues. Germline V gene lookup returns CDR1 SGHTS and CDR2 YDEGEE.

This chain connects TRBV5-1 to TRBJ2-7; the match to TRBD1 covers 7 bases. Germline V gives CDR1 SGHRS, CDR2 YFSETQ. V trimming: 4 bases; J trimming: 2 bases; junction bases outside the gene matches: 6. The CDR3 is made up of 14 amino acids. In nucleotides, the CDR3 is TGCGCCAGCAGCGCTGGGACAGCCCCCTACGAGCAGTACTTC. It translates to CASSAGTAPYEQYF.

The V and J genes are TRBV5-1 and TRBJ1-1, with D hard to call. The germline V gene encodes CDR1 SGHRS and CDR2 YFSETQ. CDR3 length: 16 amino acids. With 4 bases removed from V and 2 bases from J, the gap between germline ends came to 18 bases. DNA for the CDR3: TGCGCCAGCAGCCCAGGTGCTCATCAGTCCAACACTGAAGCTTTCTTT. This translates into CASSPGAHQSNTEAFF.

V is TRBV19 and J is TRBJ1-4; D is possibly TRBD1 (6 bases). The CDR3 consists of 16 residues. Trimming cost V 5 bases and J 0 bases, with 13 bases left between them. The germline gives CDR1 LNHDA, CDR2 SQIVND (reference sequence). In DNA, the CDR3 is TGTGCCAGTAGTCCGACGAGGGACACAACTAATGAAAAACTGTTTTTT. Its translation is CASSPTRDTTNEKLFF.

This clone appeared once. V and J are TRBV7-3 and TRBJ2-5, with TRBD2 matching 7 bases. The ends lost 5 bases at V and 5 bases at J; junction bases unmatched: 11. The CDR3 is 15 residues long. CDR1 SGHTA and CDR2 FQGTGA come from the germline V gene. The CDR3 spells CASSTTSALGETQYF. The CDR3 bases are TGTGCCAGCAGCACCACTAGCGCCTTGGGGGAGACCCAGTACTTC.

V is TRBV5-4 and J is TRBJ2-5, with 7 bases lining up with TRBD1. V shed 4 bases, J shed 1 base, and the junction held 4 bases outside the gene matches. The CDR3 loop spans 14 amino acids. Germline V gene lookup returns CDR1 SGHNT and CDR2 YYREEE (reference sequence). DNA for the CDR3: TGTGCCAGCAGCATTGGACAGGTCCAAGAGACCCAGTACTTC. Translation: CASSIGQVQETQYF.

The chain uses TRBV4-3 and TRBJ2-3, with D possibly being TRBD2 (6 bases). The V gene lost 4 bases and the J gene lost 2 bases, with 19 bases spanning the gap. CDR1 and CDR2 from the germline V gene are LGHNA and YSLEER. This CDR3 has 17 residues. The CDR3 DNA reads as TGCGCCAGCAGCCCTCACCCCGGGGGTTCCCCCACAGATACGCAGTATTTT. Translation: CASSPHPGGSPTDTQYF.

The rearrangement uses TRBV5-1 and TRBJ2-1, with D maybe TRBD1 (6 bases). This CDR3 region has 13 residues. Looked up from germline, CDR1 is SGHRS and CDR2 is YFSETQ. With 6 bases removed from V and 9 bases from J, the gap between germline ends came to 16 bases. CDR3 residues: CASTSTEGGEQFF. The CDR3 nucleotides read TGCGCCAGCACCTCGACAGAAGGGGGTGAGCAGTTCTTC.

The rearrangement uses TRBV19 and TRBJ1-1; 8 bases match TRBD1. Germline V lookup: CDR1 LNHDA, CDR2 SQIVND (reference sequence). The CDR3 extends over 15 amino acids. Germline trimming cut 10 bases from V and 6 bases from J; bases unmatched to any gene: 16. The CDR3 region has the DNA TGTGCCACAAAGACCTCGGACAGGGTAGATGCTGAAGCTTTCTTT. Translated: CATKTSDRVDAEAFF.

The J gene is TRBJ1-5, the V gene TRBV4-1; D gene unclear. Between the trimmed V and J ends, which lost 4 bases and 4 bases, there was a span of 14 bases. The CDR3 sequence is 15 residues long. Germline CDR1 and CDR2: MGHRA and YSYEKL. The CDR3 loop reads CASSPGSGRNQPQHF. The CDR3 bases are TGCGCCAGCAGCCCAGGATCGGGAAGGAATCAGCCCCAGCATTTT.

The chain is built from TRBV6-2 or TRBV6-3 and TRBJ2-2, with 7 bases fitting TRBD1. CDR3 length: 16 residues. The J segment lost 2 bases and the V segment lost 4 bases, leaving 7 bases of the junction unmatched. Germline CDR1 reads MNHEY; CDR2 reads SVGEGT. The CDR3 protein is CASSSLTGLNTGELFF. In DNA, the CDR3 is TGTGCCAGCAGTTCTCTGACAGGGCTCAACACCGGGGAGCTGTTTTTT.

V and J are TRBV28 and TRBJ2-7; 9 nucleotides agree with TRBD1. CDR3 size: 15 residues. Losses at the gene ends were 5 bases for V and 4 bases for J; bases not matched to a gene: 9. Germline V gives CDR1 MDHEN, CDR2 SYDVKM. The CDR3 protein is CASSPAGQGEYEQYF. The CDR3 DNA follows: TGTGCCAGCAGTCCCGCGGGACAGGGCGAATACGAGCAGTACTTC.

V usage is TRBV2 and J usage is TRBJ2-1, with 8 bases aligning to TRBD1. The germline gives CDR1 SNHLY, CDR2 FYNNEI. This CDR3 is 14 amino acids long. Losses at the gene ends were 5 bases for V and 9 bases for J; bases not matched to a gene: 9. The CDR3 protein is CASSPADRGGEQFF. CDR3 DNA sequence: TGTGCCAGCAGTCCCGCCGACAGGGGCGGTGAGCAGTTCTTC.

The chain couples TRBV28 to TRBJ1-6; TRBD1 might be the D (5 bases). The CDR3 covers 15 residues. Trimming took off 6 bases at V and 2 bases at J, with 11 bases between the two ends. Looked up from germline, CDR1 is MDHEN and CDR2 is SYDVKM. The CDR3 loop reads CASREGLAYNSPLHF. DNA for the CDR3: TGTGCCAGCAGGGAGGGGCTTGCCTATAATTCACCCCTCCACTTT.

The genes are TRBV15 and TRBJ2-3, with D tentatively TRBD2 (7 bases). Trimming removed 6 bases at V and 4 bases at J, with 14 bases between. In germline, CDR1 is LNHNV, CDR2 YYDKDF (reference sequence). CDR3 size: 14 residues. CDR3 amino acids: CATRGGGAADTQYF. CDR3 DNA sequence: TGTGCCACCAGGGGCGGGGGCGCGGCAGATACGCAGTATTTT.

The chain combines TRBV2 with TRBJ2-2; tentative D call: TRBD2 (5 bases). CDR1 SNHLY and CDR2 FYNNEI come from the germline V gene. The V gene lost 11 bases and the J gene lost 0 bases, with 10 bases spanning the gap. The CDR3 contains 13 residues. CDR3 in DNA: TGTGCCTCCGGGGTAACGAACACCGGGGAGCTGTTTTTT. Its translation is CASGVTNTGELFF.

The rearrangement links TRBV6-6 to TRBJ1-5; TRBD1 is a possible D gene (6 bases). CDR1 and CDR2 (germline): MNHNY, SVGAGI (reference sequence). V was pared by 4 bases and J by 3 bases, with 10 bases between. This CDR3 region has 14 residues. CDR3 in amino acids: CASSLTGNNQPQHF. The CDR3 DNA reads TGTGCCAGCAGTTTGACAGGCAACAATCAGCCCCAGCATTTT.

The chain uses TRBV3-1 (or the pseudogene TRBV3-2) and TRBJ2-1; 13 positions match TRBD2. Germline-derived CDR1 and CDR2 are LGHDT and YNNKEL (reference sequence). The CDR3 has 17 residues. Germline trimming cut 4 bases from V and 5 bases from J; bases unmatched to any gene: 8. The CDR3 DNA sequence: TGTGCCAGCAGCCGTCGACTAGCGGGGGGAATAAACAATGAGCAGTTCTTC. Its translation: CASSRRLAGGINNEQFF.

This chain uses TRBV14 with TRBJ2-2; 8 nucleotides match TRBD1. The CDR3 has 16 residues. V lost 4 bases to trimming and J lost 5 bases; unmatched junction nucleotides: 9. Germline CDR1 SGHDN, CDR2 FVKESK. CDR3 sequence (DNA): TGTGCCAGCAGCCCTCTAGGACAGGGAGTAACCGGGGAGCTGTTTTTT. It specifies CASSPLGQGVTGELFF.

The CDR3 here is CASSLMSGGVTGELFF. The CDR3 nucleotides are TGTGCCAGCAGCTTAATGAGCGGGGGAGTCACCGGGGAGCTGTTTTTT. The chain is built from TRBV11-2 and TRBJ2-2; the match to TRBD2 covers 8 bases. Germline V gene sequence: CDR1 SGHAT, CDR2 FQNNGV. The CDR3 sequence is 16 residues long. With V trimmed by 2 bases and J by 4 bases, 6 bases remained unmatched.

CDR3 loop: CASSPQGDEQFF. The CDR3 coding sequence is TGTGCCAGTAGTCCACAGGGTGATGAGCAGTTCTTC. The rearrangement uses TRBV19 and TRBJ2-1, with D perhaps TRBD1 (6 bases). This CDR3 has 12 amino acids. Germline values: CDR1 LNHDA, CDR2 SQIVND (reference sequence). Trimming stripped 5 bases from V and 8 bases from J, with 10 bases between.